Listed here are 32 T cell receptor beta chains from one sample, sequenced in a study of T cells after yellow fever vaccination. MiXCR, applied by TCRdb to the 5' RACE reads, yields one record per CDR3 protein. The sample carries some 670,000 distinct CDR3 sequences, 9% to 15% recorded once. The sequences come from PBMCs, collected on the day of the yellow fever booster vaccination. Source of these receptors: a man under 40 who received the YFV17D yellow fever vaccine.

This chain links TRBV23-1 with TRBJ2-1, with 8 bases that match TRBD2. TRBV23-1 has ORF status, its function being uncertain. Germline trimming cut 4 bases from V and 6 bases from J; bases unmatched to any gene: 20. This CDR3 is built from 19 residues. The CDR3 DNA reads TGCGCCAGCAGTCTGCGGGAGGTCGGGACTCCCCCCGGCTGCAATGAGCAGTTCTTC. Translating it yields CASSLREVGTPPGCNEQFF.

The CDR3 DNA follows: TGTGCCAGCAGTTTAGAACCCGAGGGGTCAGATACGCAGTATTTT. Protein product: CASSLEPEGSDTQYF. This sequence joins TRBV12-3 or TRBV12-4 and TRBJ2-3; D possibly uses TRBD1 or TRBD2 (5 bases each). CDR3 length: 15 amino acids. The ends were cut back, 1 base at V and 4 bases at J, with 12 bases in the middle.

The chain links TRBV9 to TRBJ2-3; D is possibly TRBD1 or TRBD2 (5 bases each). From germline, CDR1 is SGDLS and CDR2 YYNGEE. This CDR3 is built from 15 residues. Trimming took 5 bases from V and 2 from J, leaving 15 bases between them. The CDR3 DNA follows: TGTGCCAGCAGGGGCCGGGACGATCCCACAGATACGCAGTATTTT. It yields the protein CASRGRDDPTDTQYF. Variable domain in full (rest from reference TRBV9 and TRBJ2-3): DSGVTQTPKHLITATGQRVTLRCSPRSGDLSVYWYQQSLDQGLQFLIQYYNGEERAKGNILERFSAQQFPDLHSELNLSSLELGDSALYFCASRGRDDPTDTQYFGPGTRLTVL.

The CDR3 DNA reads as TGCGCCAGCCGGGAGGCGGGAAGCTACGAGCAGTACTTC. Amino acid sequence: CASREAGSYEQYF. The chain recombines TRBV10-2 with TRBJ2-7; the match to TRBD2 covers 7 bases. Germline lookup yields CDR1 WSHSY and CDR2 SAAADI. The junction had 7 bases not matched to a gene; V was cut back by 8 bases and J by 3 bases. The CDR3 extends over 13 amino acids.

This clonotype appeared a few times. Written as DNA, the CDR3 is TGCAGCGTTGTTCCACCGAACACCGGGGAGCTGTTTTTT. It specifies CSVVPPNTGELFF. The chain has TRBV29-1 and TRBJ2-2; D is uncertain. CDR1 and CDR2 (germline): SQVTM, ANQGSEA. V shed 4 bases and J shed 0 bases, with 6 bases lying between them. The CDR3 totals 13 residues.

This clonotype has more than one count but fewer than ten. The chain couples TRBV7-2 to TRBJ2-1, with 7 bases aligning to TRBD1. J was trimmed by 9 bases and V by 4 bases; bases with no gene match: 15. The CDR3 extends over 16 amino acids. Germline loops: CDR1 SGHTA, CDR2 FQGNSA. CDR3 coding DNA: TGTGCCAGCAGCTGGGGCGACGACAGGGTAGGCGGTGAGCAGTTCTTC. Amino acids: CASSWGDDRVGGEQFF.

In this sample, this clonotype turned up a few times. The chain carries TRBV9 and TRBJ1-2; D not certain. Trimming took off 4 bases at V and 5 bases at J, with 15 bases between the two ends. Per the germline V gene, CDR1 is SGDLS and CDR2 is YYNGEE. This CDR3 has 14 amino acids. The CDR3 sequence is CASSISPGGYGYTF. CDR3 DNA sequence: TGTGCCAGCAGCATTTCCCCGGGTGGGTATGGCTACACCTTC.

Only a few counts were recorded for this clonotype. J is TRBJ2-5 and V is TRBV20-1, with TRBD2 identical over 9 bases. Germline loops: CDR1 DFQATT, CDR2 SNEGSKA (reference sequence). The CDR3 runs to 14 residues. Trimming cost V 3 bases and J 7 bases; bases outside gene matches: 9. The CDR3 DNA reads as TGCAGTGCTAGTAGGCTAGCGGGGTGGGGGACCCAGTACTTC. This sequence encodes CSASRLAGWGTQYF.

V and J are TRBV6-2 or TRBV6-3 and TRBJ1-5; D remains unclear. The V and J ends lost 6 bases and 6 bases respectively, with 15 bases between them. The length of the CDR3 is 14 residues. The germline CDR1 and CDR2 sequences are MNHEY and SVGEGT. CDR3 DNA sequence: TGTGCCAGCAGCTCCGGGCAAGTTCTTCAGCCCCAGCATTTT. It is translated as CASSSGQVLQPQHF.

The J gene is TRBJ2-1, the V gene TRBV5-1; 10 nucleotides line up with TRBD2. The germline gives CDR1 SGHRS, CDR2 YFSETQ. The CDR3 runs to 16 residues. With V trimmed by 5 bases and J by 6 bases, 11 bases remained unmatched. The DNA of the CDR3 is TGCGCCAGCAGACTCTATCTAGCGGGAGTGGGCAATGAGCAGTTCTTC. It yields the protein CASRLYLAGVGNEQFF.

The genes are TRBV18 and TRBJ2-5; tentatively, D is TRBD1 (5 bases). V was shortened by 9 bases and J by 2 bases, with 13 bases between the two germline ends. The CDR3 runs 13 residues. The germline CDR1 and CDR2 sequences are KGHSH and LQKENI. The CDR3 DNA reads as TGTGCCAGTTCGCGACAGAGACAAGAGACCCAGTACTTC. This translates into CASSRQRQETQYF.

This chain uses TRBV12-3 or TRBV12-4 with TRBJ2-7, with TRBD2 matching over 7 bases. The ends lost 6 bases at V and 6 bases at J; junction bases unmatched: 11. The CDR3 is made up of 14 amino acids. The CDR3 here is CASRAGGREREQYF. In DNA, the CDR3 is TGTGCCAGCAGAGCCGGGGGGAGGGAACGCGAGCAGTACTTC.

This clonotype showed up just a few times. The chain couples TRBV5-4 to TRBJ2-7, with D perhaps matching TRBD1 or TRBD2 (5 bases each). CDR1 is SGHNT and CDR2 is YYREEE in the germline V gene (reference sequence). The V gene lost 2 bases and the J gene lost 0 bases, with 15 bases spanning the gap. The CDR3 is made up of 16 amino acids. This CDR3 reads CASSLPGTDSSYEQYF. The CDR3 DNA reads TGTGCCAGCAGCTTACCCGGGACCGATAGCTCCTACGAGCAGTACTTC.

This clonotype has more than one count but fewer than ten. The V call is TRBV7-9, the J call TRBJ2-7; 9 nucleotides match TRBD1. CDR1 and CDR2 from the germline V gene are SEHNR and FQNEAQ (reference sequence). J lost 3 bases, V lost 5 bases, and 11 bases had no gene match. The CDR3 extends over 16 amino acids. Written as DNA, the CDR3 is TGTGCCAGCAGCCCACCGTTCGGGACAGGGCACTACGAGCAGTACTTC. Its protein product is CASSPPFGTGHYEQYF. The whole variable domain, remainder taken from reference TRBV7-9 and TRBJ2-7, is DTGVSQNPRHKITKRGQNVTFRCDPISEHNRLYWYRQTLGQGPEFLTYFQNEAQLEKSRLLSDRFSAERPKGSFSTLEIQRTEQGDSAMYLCASSPPFGTGHYEQYFGPGTRLTVT.

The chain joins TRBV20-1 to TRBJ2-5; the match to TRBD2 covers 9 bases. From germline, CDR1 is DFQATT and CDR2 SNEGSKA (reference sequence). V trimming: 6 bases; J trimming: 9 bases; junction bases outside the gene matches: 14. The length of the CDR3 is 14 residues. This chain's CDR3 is CSAERLAEDMAQYF. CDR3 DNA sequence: TGCAGTGCCGAGCGACTAGCGGAAGACATGGCCCAGTACTTC.

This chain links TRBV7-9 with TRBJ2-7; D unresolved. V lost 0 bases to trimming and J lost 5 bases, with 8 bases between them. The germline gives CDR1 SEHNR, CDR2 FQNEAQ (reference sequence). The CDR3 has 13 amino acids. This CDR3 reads CASSLAPDHEQYF. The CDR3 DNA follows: TGTGCCAGCAGCTTAGCGCCAGACCACGAGCAGTACTTC.

The CDR3 protein is CSASTLAGVRYEQYF. The CDR3 DNA reads TGCAGTGCTAGTACATTAGCGGGAGTGAGGTACGAGCAGTACTTC. V usage is TRBV20-1 and J usage is TRBJ2-7; the match to TRBD2 covers 9 bases. V trimming: 3 bases; J trimming: 4 bases; junction bases outside the gene matches: 10. Germline CDR1 reads DFQATT; CDR2 reads SNEGSKA (reference sequence). This CDR3 region has 15 residues.

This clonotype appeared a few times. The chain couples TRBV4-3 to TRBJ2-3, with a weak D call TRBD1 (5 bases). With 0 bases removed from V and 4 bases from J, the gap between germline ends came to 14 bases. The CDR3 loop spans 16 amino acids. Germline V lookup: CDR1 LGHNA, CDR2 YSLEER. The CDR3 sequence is CASSQDYGALADTQYF. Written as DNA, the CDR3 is TGCGCCAGCAGCCAAGATTATGGGGCGCTTGCAGATACGCAGTATTTT.

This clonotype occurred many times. Here the CDR3 DNA reads TGCGCCAGCAGCACGGATGGAATGAACACTGAAGCTTTCTTT. This translates into CASSTDGMNTEAFF. The chain has TRBV5-1 and TRBJ1-1; D gene unclear. CDR1 SGHRS and CDR2 YFSETQ come from the germline V gene. Between the trimmed V and J ends, which lost 4 bases and 0 bases, there was a span of 10 bases. The CDR3 is 14 amino acids.

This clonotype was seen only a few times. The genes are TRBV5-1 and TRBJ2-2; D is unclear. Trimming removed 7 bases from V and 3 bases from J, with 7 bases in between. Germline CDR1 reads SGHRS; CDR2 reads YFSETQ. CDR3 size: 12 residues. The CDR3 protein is CASHHYTGELFF. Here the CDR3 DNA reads TGCGCCAGCCACCATTACACCGGGGAGCTGTTTTTT.

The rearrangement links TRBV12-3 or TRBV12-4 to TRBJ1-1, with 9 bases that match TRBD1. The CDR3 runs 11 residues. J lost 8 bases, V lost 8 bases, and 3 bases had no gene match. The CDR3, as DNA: TGTGCCAGCGACAGGGGGGGAGAAGCTTTCTTT. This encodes CASDRGGEAFF.

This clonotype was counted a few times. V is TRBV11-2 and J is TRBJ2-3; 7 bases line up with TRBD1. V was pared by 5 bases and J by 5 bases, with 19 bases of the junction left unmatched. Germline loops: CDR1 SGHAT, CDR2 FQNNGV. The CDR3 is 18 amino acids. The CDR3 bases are TGTGCCAGCAGCCGGACAGGCAGGAGTCGGGTGGGTGGAGATACGCAGTATTTT. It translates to CASSRTGRSRVGGDTQYF.

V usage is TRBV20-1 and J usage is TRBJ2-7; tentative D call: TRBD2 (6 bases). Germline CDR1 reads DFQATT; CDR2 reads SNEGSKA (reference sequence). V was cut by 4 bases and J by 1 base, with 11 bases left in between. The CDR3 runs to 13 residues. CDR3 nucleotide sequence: TGCAGTGCTATGTCGGGAGTATCCTACGAGCAGTACTTC. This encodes CSAMSGVSYEQYF.

This chain's CDR3 is CASSSSRSTDTQYF. In DNA form, the CDR3 reads TGTGCCAGCAGTTCCTCGAGGAGCACAGATACGCAGTATTTT. This chain links TRBV12-3 or TRBV12-4 with TRBJ2-3; D remains unclear. The CDR3 length is 14 residues. Trimming pared 4 bases from V and 0 bases from J, leaving 8 bases between.

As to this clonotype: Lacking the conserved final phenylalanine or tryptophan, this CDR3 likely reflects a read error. The CDR3 DNA sequence: TGTGCCATCAGGACCGGGACTAGCGGGAATGAGCAGTTCCTC. This sequence encodes CAIRTGTSGNEQFL. The rearrangement links TRBV10-3 to TRBJ2-1; TRBD2 agrees at 12 bases. From germline, CDR1 is ENHRY and CDR2 SYGVKD. The CDR3 has 14 amino acids. V gave up 6 bases and J gave up 7 bases; unmatched junction bases: 4.

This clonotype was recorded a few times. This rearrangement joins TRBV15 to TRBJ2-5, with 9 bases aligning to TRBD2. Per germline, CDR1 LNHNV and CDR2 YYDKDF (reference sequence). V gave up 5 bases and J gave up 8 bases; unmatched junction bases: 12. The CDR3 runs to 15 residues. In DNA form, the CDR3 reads TGTGCCACCAGCGGCGGGGGGCTAGCGGGACATACCCAGTACTTC. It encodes CATSGGGLAGHTQYF.

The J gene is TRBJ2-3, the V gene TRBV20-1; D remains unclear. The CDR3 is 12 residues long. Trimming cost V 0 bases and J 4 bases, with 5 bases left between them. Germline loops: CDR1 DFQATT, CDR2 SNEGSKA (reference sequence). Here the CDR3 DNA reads TGCAGTGCTAGAGATCGGGCAGATACGCAGTATTTT. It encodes CSARDRADTQYF.

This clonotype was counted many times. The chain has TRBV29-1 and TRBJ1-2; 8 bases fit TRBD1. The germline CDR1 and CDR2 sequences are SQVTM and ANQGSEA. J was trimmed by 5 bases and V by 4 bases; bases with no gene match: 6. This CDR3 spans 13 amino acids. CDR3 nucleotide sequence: TGCAGCGTTGGGACAGGGAAAGGTTATGGCTACACCTTC. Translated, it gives CSVGTGKGYGYTF.

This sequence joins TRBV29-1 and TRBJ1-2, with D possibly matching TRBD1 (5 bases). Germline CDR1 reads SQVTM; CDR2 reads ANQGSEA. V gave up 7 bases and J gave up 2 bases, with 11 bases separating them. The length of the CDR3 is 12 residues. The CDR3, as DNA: TGCAGCGCAGAGGGGCGAAACTATGGCTACACCTTC. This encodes CSAEGRNYGYTF.

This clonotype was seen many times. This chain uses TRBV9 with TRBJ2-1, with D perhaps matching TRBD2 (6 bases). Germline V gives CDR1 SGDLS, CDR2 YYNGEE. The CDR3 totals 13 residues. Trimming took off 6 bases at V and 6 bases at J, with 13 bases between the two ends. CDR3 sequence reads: CASTQEGINEQFF. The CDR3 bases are TGTGCCAGCACCCAGGAGGGAATCAATGAGCAGTTCTTC.

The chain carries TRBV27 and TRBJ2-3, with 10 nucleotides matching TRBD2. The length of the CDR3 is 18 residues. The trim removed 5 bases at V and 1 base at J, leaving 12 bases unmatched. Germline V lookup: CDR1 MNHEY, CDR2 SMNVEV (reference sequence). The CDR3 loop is CASSHQTAAGGGTDTQYF. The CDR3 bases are TGTGCCAGCAGTCACCAAACAGCAGCGGGAGGGGGCACAGATACGCAGTATTTT.

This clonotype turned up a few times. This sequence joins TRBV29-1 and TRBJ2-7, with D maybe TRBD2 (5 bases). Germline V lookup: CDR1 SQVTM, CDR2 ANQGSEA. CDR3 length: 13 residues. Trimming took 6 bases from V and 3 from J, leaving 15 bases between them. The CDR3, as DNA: TGCAGCGTGTCGGTTCTCGGGGACTACGAGCAGTACTTC. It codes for CSVSVLGDYEQYF.